This T cell receptor beta chain was identified in a study of beta chain features in type 1 diabetes. Looking at the study overall: Across the samples, roughly 98,000,000 sorted cells were examined in total.

This clone has only a few counts. Its antigen is as yet unknown. Sorted populations all had greater than 95% purity. Investigators reverse transcribed all isolated RNA, so they sequenced expressed TCRB transcripts. Deep immunoSEQ sequencing covered naive, central memory and regulatory T cell samples. Assay: immunoSEQ multiplex PCR; the TCRdb copy retains only in-frame clones and omits some. The sample includes about 900,000 clones, about 17% seen only once; the top ten take 0.02% to 0.025%. Whole-study findings and limits: Patients with type 1 diabetes showed fewer VDJ junction insertions and more deletions.

The ends were cut back, 4 bases at V and 4 bases at J, with 6 bases in the middle. This CDR3 has 12 amino acids. Germline lookup yields CDR1 LNHDA and CDR2 SQIVND (reference sequence). The TCR sequence derives from a woman aged 18-35 years in good health. The chain is built from TRBV19 and TRBJ2-3; D gene ambiguous. Sequenced sample: naive CD4+ T cells from blood. The CDR3 coding sequence is TGTGCCAGTAGTACCCATGCAGATACGCAGTATTTT. Translation gives CASSTHADTQYF.